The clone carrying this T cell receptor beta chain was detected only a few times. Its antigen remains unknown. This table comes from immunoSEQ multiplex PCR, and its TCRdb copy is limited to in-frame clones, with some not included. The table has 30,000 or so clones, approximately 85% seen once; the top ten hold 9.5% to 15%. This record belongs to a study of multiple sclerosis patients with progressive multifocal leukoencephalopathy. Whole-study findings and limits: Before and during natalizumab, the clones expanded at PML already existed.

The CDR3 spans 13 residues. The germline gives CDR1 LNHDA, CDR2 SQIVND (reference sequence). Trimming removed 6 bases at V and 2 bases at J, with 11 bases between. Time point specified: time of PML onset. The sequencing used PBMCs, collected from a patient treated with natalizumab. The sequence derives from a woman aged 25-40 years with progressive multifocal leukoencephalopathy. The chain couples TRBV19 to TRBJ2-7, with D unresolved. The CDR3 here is CASSPRVPYEQYF. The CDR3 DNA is TGTGCCAGTAGCCCCCGGGTGCCCTACGAGCAGTACTTC.